These 16 T cell receptor beta chains came from one sample sequenced in a study of cytomegalovirus exposure and HLA in healthy donors. Amplification used 60 Vbeta primers and 13 Jbeta primers. Sequencing was performed with immunoSEQ multiplex PCR; in TCRdb, only in-frame clones are kept and a portion is missing. The repertoire holds about 140,000 clones, with 75% to 85% as singletons. Source material: PBMCs. The source of these receptors is a female donor in good health and CMV-seronegative.

This clone was seen more than once but under ten times. The chain combines TRBV4-3 with TRBJ2-7, with unresolved D. The CDR3 consists of 15 residues. The germline gives CDR1 LGHNA, CDR2 YSLEER. Trimming shortened V by 0 bases and J by 0 bases, and 9 bases separated the two germline ends. CDR3 nucleotide sequence: TGCGCCAGCAGCCAAGATACGGCGGACTCCTACGAGCAGTACTTC. It translates to CASSQDTADSYEQYF.

In DNA, the CDR3 is TGTGCCAGCAGCTTAAACCGGGGTACGGGCCAAGAGACCCAGTACTTC. Translating gives CASSLNRGTGQETQYF. The chain joins TRBV7-2 to TRBJ2-5; maybe TRBD2 (5 bases). CDR1 is SGHTA, CDR2 FQGNSA, per germline. The CDR3 totals 16 residues. With 2 bases removed from V and 1 base from J, the gap between germline ends came to 14 bases.

The chain carries TRBV5-4 and TRBJ2-1, with TRBD1 matching over 7 bases. The CDR3 has 12 amino acids. CDR1 is SGHNT and CDR2 is YYREEE in the germline V gene (reference sequence). Trimming at V came to 3 bases and at J to 7 bases, leaving 1 base not matched to a gene. CDR3 DNA sequence: TGTGCCAGCAGCTCCAGGGGGAATGAGCAGTTCTTC. Encoded protein: CASSSRGNEQFF.

J is TRBJ2-2 and V is TRBV5-1, with a weak D call TRBD1 (7 bases). V lost 2 bases to trimming and J lost 3 bases, with 14 bases between them. Germline V CDR1 and CDR2: SGHRS, YFSETQ. The CDR3 loop spans 16 amino acids. The CDR3 region is CASSLWGRGDTGELFF. The CDR3 coding sequence is TGCGCCAGCAGCTTATGGGGCAGGGGGGACACCGGGGAGCTGTTTTTT. Based on the CDR3 plus reference TRBV5-1 and TRBJ2-2, the full variable domain is KAGVTQTPRYLIKTRGQQVTLSCSPISGHRSVSWYQQTPGQGLQFLFEYFSETQRNKGNFPGRFSGRQFSNSRSEMNVSTLELGDSALYLCASSLWGRGDTGELFFGEGSRLTVL.

This chain connects TRBV28 to TRBJ1-6; 8 nucleotides agree with TRBD1. The germline V gene has CDR1 MDHEN and CDR2 SYDVKM. The V segment lost 7 bases and the J segment 7 bases; nucleotides outside the gene matches: 9. The CDR3 extends over 15 amino acids. CDR3 sequence (DNA): TGTGCCAGCACCGAGACAGGGGTTACGAATTCACCCCTCCACTTT. Translated: CASTETGVTNSPLHF.

This chain connects TRBV10-1 to TRBJ2-3; D is perhaps TRBD2 (6 bases). The CDR3 extends over 15 amino acids. CDR1 and CDR2 (germline): WNHNN, SYGVQD (reference sequence). The germline V and J ends were trimmed by 5 bases and 1 base, with 13 bases remaining between them. The CDR3 DNA follows: TGCGCCAGCAGTTTCGCGGGATCCCGCACAGATACGCAGTATTTT. It yields the protein CASSFAGSRTDTQYF.

J is TRBJ1-1 and V is TRBV5-1; no reliable D call. The CDR3 is made up of 16 amino acids. Germline V gene data show CDR1 as SGHRS and CDR2 as YFSETQ. V lost 4 bases, J lost 1 base, and 17 bases lay in between. This CDR3 reads CASSREHGGGNTEAFF. The DNA for the CDR3 is TGCGCCAGCAGCCGGGAACACGGAGGAGGGAACACTGAAGCTTTCTTT.

This clone was observed a few times. The gene calls are TRBV2 and TRBJ1-1; D remains ambiguous. Trimming stripped 7 bases from V and 1 base from J, with 16 bases between. Germline CDR1 is SNHLY and CDR2 is FYNNEI. CDR3 length: 15 residues. CDR3 coding DNA: TGTGCCAGCACTCCTCCCGGGGAGGCGAACACTGAAGCTTTCTTT. It is translated as CASTPPGEANTEAFF.

A single count supports this clone. The gene calls are TRBV5-1 and TRBJ2-3; TRBD2 is a possible D gene (5 bases). Per germline, CDR1 SGHRS and CDR2 YFSETQ. The CDR3 spans 12 residues. The ends were cut back, 4 bases at V and 3 bases at J, with 6 bases in the middle. This CDR3 is CASSEGTDTQYF. The CDR3 bases are TGCGCCAGCAGCGAGGGAACAGATACGCAGTATTTT.

J is TRBJ1-2 and V is TRBV4-2; 8 bases agree with TRBD1. Germline V gene lookup returns CDR1 LGHNA and CDR2 YNFKEQ. V was pared by 6 bases and J by 5 bases, with 11 bases of the junction left unmatched. There are 15 residues in the CDR3. CDR3 loop: CASSPLTTGGYGYTF. CDR3 bases: TGTGCCAGCAGTCCACTCACTACAGGGGGTTATGGCTACACCTTC.

This chain links TRBV6-5 with TRBJ2-5; 9 bases fit TRBD2. This CDR3 contains 16 residues. Per the germline V gene, CDR1 is MNHEY and CDR2 is SVGAGI. The V segment lost 0 bases and the J segment 2 bases; nucleotides outside the gene matches: 4. As DNA, the CDR3 is TGTGCCAGCAGTTACTCCATAGCGGGAGCTCAAGAGACCCAGTACTTC. It is translated as CASSYSIAGAQETQYF.

The chain recombines TRBV19 with TRBJ2-7, with TRBD1 matching over 7 bases. CDR3 length equals 13 residues. V was clipped by 5 bases and J by 4 bases; unmatched bases: 5. CDR1 and CDR2 from the germline V gene are LNHDA and SQIVND (reference sequence). CDR3 residues: CASSRDSRYEQYF. Written as DNA, the CDR3 is TGTGCCAGTAGTCGGGACAGCCGATACGAGCAGTACTTC.

The J gene is TRBJ2-7, the V gene TRBV4-1; 8 nucleotides agree with TRBD1. V was clipped by 0 bases and J by 2 bases; unmatched bases: 9. Germline V gene sequence: CDR1 MGHRA, CDR2 YSYEKL. The CDR3 consists of 17 residues. The CDR3 nucleotides are TGCGCCAGCAGCCAAGAAGAGGGACAGGACTTTACCTACGAGCAGTACTTC. This translates into CASSQEEGQDFTYEQYF.

This chain joins TRBV29-1 and TRBJ2-3, with TRBD1 matching over 9 bases. The CDR3 sequence is 14 residues long. Germline trimming cut 1 base from V and 9 bases from J; bases unmatched to any gene: 8. CDR1 and CDR2 from the germline V gene are SQVTM and ANQGSEA. This CDR3 is CSVEASDRGGTQYF. CDR3 DNA sequence: TGCAGCGTTGAAGCCTCGGACAGGGGAGGGACGCAGTATTTT.

The chain joins TRBV6-6 to TRBJ1-3, with D uncertain. Trimming stripped 2 bases from V and 0 bases from J, with 8 bases between. The CDR3 runs 15 residues. Germline CDR1 is MNHNY and CDR2 is SVGAGI (reference sequence). As DNA, the CDR3 is TGTGCCAGCAGTTACCCCTCTAGCTCTGGAAACACCATATATTTT. This encodes CASSYPSSSGNTIYF.

This sequence joins TRBV4-1 and TRBJ2-2, with D tentatively TRBD1 (6 bases). The CDR3 totals 18 residues. With 0 bases removed from V and 0 bases from J, the gap between germline ends came to 14 bases. Germline V CDR1 and CDR2: MGHRA, YSYEKL. The CDR3 sequence is CASSQDRQGTANTGELFF. The CDR3, as DNA: TGCGCCAGCAGCCAAGATCGGCAGGGGACCGCGAACACCGGGGAGCTGTTTTTT.